This is a list of T cell receptor beta chains from one sample in a study of blood T cells in healthy people across ages. TCRdb itself ran the 5' RACE reads through MiXCR, one entry per CDR3 protein. The table lists 1,800,000 or so distinct CDR3 sequences, about two fifths of them singletons. The material sequenced was blood. These receptors were obtained from a human donor in good health. The CDR3 runs from the conserved cysteine through the conserved F or W. The D gene is left open where the match is weak. Clone size, where shown, is once, few, many, or a class for clones that have expanded.

>NA|NA|TRBJ2-1|TRBV20-1
CSARGVTASSYNEQFF
TGCAGTGCTAGAGGAGTGACGGCCAGCTCCTACAATGAGCAGTTCTTC
>NA|NA|TRBJ2-3|TRBV7-2
CASSQQAPSTDTQYF
TGTGCCAGCAGCCAACAGGCTCCTAGCACAGATACGCAGTATTTT
>many|TRBD1|TRBJ2-3|TRBV29-1
CSVENRGADTQYF
TGCAGCGTTGAGAACAGGGGGGCAGATACGCAGTATTTT
>NA|TRBD1|TRBJ1-5|TRBV10-3
CAISDPDRGFGQPQHF
TGTGCCATCAGTGACCCCGACAGGGGGTTCGGTCAGCCCCAGCATTTT
>many|NA|TRBJ1-2|TRBV7-3
CASSLGGYYGYTF
TGTGCCAGCAGCTTGGGCGGCTACTATGGCTACACCTTC
>few|TRBD2|TRBJ2-4|TRBV5-1
CASSLYSGGAYIQYF
TGCGCCAGCAGCTTGTACAGCGGGGGGGCTTACATTCAGTACTTC
>NA|NA|TRBJ1-1|TRBV7-3
CASSLTSDNTEAFF
TGTGCCAGCAGCTTAACGTCGGACAACACTGAAGCTTTCTTT
>NA|NA|TRBJ2-3|TRBV29-1
CSVFAGRPTDTQYF
TGCAGCGTTTTTGCGGGGAGACCCACAGATACGCAGTATTTT
>few|NA|TRBJ2-4|TRBV6-5
CASSYFEIQYF
TGTGCCAGCAGTTACTTTGAGATTCAGTACTTC
>NA|NA|TRBJ1-1|TRBV9
CASSKIPPVSEAFF
TGTGCCAGCAGCAAAATTCCCCCCGTCTCTGAAGCTTTCTTT
>NA|NA|TRBJ1-2|TRBV4-3
CASSQEIDGYGYTF
TGCGCCAGCAGCCAAGAAATCGACGGCTATGGCTACACCTTC
>few|TRBD1|TRBJ1-2|TRBV29-1
CSVEVGQGVDGYTF
TGCAGCGTTGAAGTAGGACAGGGGGTCGATGGCTACACCTTC
>NA|NA|TRBJ1-6|TRBV9
CASSVDGRLSPLHF
TGTGCCAGCAGCGTAGATGGACGACTATCACCCCTCCACTTT
>few|NA|TRBJ2-1|TRBV4-3
CASSQDRGSGAYNEQFF
TGCGCCAGCAGCCAAGATAGGGGCTCCGGGGCCTACAATGAGCAGTTCTTC
>NA|NA|TRBJ2-6|TRBV30
CAWTLRAGANVLTF
TGTGCCTGGACTTTAAGGGCTGGGGCCAACGTCCTGACTTTC
>NA|NA|TRBJ2-2|TRBV4-2
CASSQDAGRVAGELFF
TGTGCCAGCAGCCAAGATGCTGGTCGGGTGGCCGGGGAGCTGTTTTTT
>NA|NA|TRBJ2-5|TRBV29-1
CSVGSTKETQYF
TGCAGCGTTGGGTCCACCAAAGAGACCCAGTACTTC
>NA|NA|TRBJ1-5|TRBV9
CASSASGGLGQPQHF
TGTGCCAGCAGCGCTTCGGGGGGTTTGGGGCAGCCCCAGCATTTT
>NA|NA|TRBJ2-7|TRBV30
CAWSVRAGPYEQYF
TGTGCCTGGAGTGTACGCGCAGGTCCCTACGAGCAGTACTTC
>few|NA|TRBJ1-1|TRBV27
CASLKNTEAFF
TGTGCCAGCTTGAAGAACACTGAAGCTTTCTTT
>NA|TRBD1|TRBJ1-6|TRBV29-1
CSVQTTGRNSPLHF
TGCAGCGTACAGACGACAGGGCGTAATTCACCCCTCCACTTT
>NA|NA|TRBJ2-7|TRBV18
CASSPIGRGRYEQYF
TGTGCCAGCTCCCCGATTGGGCGGGGAAGGTACGAGCAGTACTTC
>NA|NA|TRBJ1-5|TRBV7-8
CASSWGSRNQPQHF
TGTGCCAGCAGCTGGGGCAGTAGAAATCAGCCCCAGCATTTT
>few|TRBD1|TRBJ2-1|TRBV20-1
CSARGDRGHGSYNEQFF
TGCAGTGCTAGAGGAGACAGGGGGCACGGCTCCTACAATGAGCAGTTCTTC
>few|TRBD2|TRBJ2-3|TRBV28
CASSRQRRGRIDTQYF
TGTGCCAGCAGTCGTCAGCGGCGGGGGAGGATAGATACGCAGTATTTT
>few|TRBD2|TRBJ2-1|TRBV5-1
CASSLIAGGVNGQFF
TGCGCCAGCAGCTTGATAGCGGGGGGAGTGAATGGGCAGTTCTTC
>NA|NA|TRBJ2-7|TRBV7-3
CASSLSASPTYEQYF
TGTGCCAGCAGCTTAAGCGCAAGTCCTACCTACGAGCAGTACTTC
>NA|TRBD2|TRBJ2-3|TRBV7-9
CASSPRSGLAGEESTDTQYF
TGTGCCAGCAGCCCACGTTCGGGGCTAGCGGGGGAGGAGAGCACAGATACGCAGTATTTT
>NA|NA|TRBJ1-1|TRBV6-2/TRBV6-3
CASSYAIPGPMNTEAFF
TGTGCCAGCAGTTACGCGATTCCGGGCCCGATGAACACTGAAGCTTTCTTT
>NA|TRBD1|TRBJ2-5|TRBV6-6
CASTDGTVETQYF
TGTGCCAGCACCGACGGGACAGTAGAGACCCAGTACTTC
>many|NA|TRBJ2-3|TRBV29-1
CSVEEGDTQYF
TGCAGCGTTGAAGAGGGAGATACGCAGTATTTT
>NA|NA|TRBJ2-7|TRBV14
CASSPYLGTQTYEQYF
TGTGCCAGCAGCCCGTATCTCGGGACACAAACCTACGAGCAGTACTTC
>few|NA|TRBJ2-7|TRBV10-3
CAISRDISSYEQYF
TGTGCCATCAGTCGGGACATCAGCTCCTACGAGCAGTACTTC
>NA|NA|TRBJ1-4|TRBV12-3/TRBV12-4
CASSPDQLLNEKLFF
TGTGCCAGCAGCCCGGACCAACTACTTAATGAAAAACTGTTTTTT
>NA|NA|TRBJ2-3|TRBV7-2
CASRGRQGTDTQYF
TGTGCCAGCAGGGGACGACAGGGCACAGATACGCAGTATTTT
>NA|NA|TRBJ2-3|TRBV29-1
CSVTGGQDTQYF
TGCAGCGTTACGGGGGGACAAGATACGCAGTATTTT